This T cell receptor beta chain comes out of a study of somatic mutations in cytotoxic T cells in rheumatoid arthritis. The CDR3 is made up of 13 amino acids. The junction had 5 bases not matched to a gene; V was cut back by 6 bases and J by 5 bases. Germline CDR1 is SQVTM and CDR2 is ANQGSEA. Clones were read by immunoSEQ multiplex PCR, and TCRdb kept only the in-frame ones, dropping some. The sample has about 20,000 clones; roughly 85% are singletons. This TCR was recovered from a middle-aged woman with rheumatoid arthritis. Material: CD8+ T cells sorted from blood. V usage is TRBV29-1 and J usage is TRBJ2-7, with 12 nucleotides matching TRBD1. The CDR3 region has the DNA TGCAGCGTCCAAGGGGACAGGGGGCACGAGCAGTACTTC. Residues: CSVQGDRGHEQYF.